One and the same sample provided the 15 T cell receptor beta chains below, sequenced in a study of response to subunit inactivated influenza vaccine. Each CDR3 protein is one row after TCRdb ran MiXCR on the RT-PCR reads. This table has about half a million distinct CDR3 sequences, approximately 11% appearing once. The source material was PBMCs from blood, sampled 45 days after vaccination. These receptors came from a man in his fifties who received an inactivated influenza vaccine.

This clonotype has only a few counts. J is TRBJ2-1 and V is TRBV12-3 or TRBV12-4; 9 bases are a match to TRBD2. The CDR3 sequence is 14 residues long. The J segment lost 7 bases and the V segment lost 5 bases, leaving 6 bases of the junction unmatched. This CDR3 reads CASSQDTSGNEQFF. The CDR3 bases are TGTGCCAGCAGTCAAGATACTAGCGGGAATGAGCAGTTCTTC.

This clonotype came up a few times. Here the CDR3 reads CASSAGQGKNIQYF. CDR3 nucleotides: TGTGCCAGCAGCGCGGGACAGGGGAAAAACATTCAGTACTTC. The gene calls are TRBV14 and TRBJ2-4, with 10 bases matching TRBD1. Germline CDR1 is SGHDN and CDR2 is FVKESK. The CDR3 is made up of 14 amino acids. V gave up 5 bases and J gave up 4 bases; unmatched junction bases: 2.

V and J are TRBV6-5 and TRBJ2-7; 8 bases match TRBD1. V lost 2 bases to trimming and J lost 3 bases; unmatched junction nucleotides: 12. The CDR3 is 17 residues long. Germline V CDR1 and CDR2: MNHEY, SVGAGI. The CDR3 reads CASSYPGQGAVRYEQYF. The CDR3 bases are TGTGCCAGCAGTTACCCTGGGCAGGGGGCGGTCCGCTACGAGCAGTACTTC.

This clonotype was detected ten times or more. The CDR3 loop is CASSRQGRRSPLHF. The CDR3 region has the DNA TGTGCCAGCAGCCGACAGGGTCGCCGGTCACCCCTCCACTTT. This sequence joins TRBV7-2 and TRBJ1-6; the match to TRBD1 covers 7 bases. Germline CDR1 reads SGHTA; CDR2 reads FQGNSA. V dropped 5 bases and J dropped 10; count of bases not matched to a gene: 8. This CDR3 spans 14 amino acids.

V usage is TRBV2 and J usage is TRBJ2-5, with 7 bases matching TRBD2. The V gene end was trimmed by 6 bases and the J gene end by 7 bases; junction bases not matched to a gene: 5. The CDR3 consists of 12 residues. Looked up from germline, CDR1 is SNHLY and CDR2 is FYNNEI. DNA of the CDR3: TGTGCCAGCAGGATGGAGCGGGGGACCCAGTACTTC. Translating it yields CASRMERGTQYF.

This chain connects TRBV6-2 or TRBV6-3 to TRBJ1-5; unclear D gene. Germline CDR1 is MNHEY and CDR2 is SVGEGT. V shed 5 bases and J shed 0 bases, with 11 bases lying between them. The CDR3 contains 15 residues. CDR3 nucleotide sequence: TGTGCCAGCAGTCCCGGGATGAATAGCAATCAGCCCCAGCATTTT. Its translation is CASSPGMNSNQPQHF.

This clonotype has just a few counts. The chain is built from TRBV7-2 and TRBJ2-7; D possibly corresponds to TRBD2 (5 bases). This CDR3 has 14 amino acids. Between the trimmed V and J ends, which lost 4 bases and 0 bases, there was a span of 10 bases. The germline CDR1 and CDR2 sequences are SGHTA and FQGNSA. CDR3: CASSSAGGSYEQYF. As DNA, the CDR3 is TGTGCCAGCAGCTCGGCCGGAGGCTCCTACGAGCAGTACTTC.

This chain joins TRBV28 and TRBJ2-5; 7 positions agree with TRBD2. J gave up 8 bases and V 4 bases, and 7 bases lay outside the gene matches. CDR3 length: 13 residues. Germline CDR1 is MDHEN and CDR2 is SYDVKM. Written as DNA, the CDR3 is TGTGCCAGCAGTTCGGGAGGCCCCCGAACCCAGTACTTC. Translated, it gives CASSSGGPRTQYF.

This clonotype has just a few counts. This rearrangement joins TRBV29-1 to TRBJ2-7; TRBD1 might be the D (7 bases). Germline CDR1 reads SQVTM; CDR2 reads ANQGSEA. The CDR3 has 12 residues. V was trimmed by 2 bases and J by 5 bases, leaving 10 bases between them. CDR3 bases: TGCAGCGTTGAACAGGGGGGAAACGAGCAGTACTTC. It yields the protein CSVEQGGNEQYF.

This clonotype was counted between two and nine times. The genes are TRBV12-3 or TRBV12-4 and TRBJ2-7; 7 bases line up with TRBD1. CDR3 length equals 14 residues. The V and J ends lost 3 bases and 4 bases, in that order; junction bases with no gene match: 6. CDR3 sequence: CASSFGTVKYEQYF. For the CDR3, the DNA is TGTGCCAGCAGTTTCGGGACAGTGAAGTACGAGCAGTACTTC.

The chain joins TRBV7-2 to TRBJ2-5; 9 bases are a match to TRBD1. Germline CDR1 and CDR2: SGHTA and FQGNSA. CDR3 length: 15 amino acids. V gave up 4 bases and J gave up 5 bases; unmatched junction bases: 8. The CDR3 spells CASSSSGQGVETQYF. CDR3 in DNA: TGTGCCAGCAGCTCTTCGGGACAGGGTGTCGAGACCCAGTACTTC.

The V call is TRBV12-3 or TRBV12-4, the J call TRBJ2-7; D is perhaps TRBD1 (5 bases). The germline V and J ends were trimmed by 6 bases and 3 bases, with 9 bases remaining between them. The CDR3 covers 12 residues. The CDR3 bases are TGTGCCAGCAGCCCACAGGACTACGAGCAGTACTTC. This encodes CASSPQDYEQYF.

This sequence joins TRBV7-2 and TRBJ2-3, with 7 bases that match TRBD2. The CDR3 sequence is 16 residues long. V trimming: 4 bases; J trimming: 7 bases; junction bases outside the gene matches: 14. The germline V gene has CDR1 SGHTA and CDR2 FQGNSA. CDR3 coding DNA: TGTGCCAGCAGCTATTGGGAGATATCTAGCGGATATACGCAGTATTTT. Its translation: CASSYWEISSGYTQYF.

This clonotype has more than one count but fewer than ten. This rearrangement joins TRBV25-1 to TRBJ1-6; 8 nucleotides line up with TRBD1. With 3 bases clipped from V and 6 bases from J, the junction kept 1 base outside the gene matches. Germline V gene lookup returns CDR1 MGHDK and CDR2 SYGVNS. The CDR3 runs 14 residues. CDR3 nucleotide sequence: TGTGCCAGCAGTGACGGACAGGGTAATTCACCCCTCCACTTT. Translating it yields CASSDGQGNSPLHF.

Ten or more counts support this clonotype. The V gene is TRBV9, the J gene TRBJ2-1; D might be TRBD1 or TRBD2, each matching 5 bases. Germline CDR1 reads SGDLS; CDR2 reads YYNGEE. Trimming shortened V by 0 bases and J by 3 bases, and 10 bases separated the two germline ends. This CDR3 has 15 residues. CDR3 sequence reads: CASSVGDLSYNEQFF. CDR3 coding DNA: TGTGCCAGCAGCGTAGGGGACCTTAGCTACAATGAGCAGTTCTTC.